The sample holds a few counts of the clone carrying this T cell receptor beta chain. The authors ran a second PCR of roughly 6 to 12 cycles using a sample-barcoded 5' primer and a J-beta primer mix. TCRdb re-called the 5' RACE reads through MiXCR, storing one row per CDR3 protein. The sample contains about 830,000 distinct CDR3 sequences, over 45% of which appear only once. The source of the sample is a study of blood T cells in healthy people across ages. The germline CDR1 and CDR2 sequences are DFQATT and SNEGSKA (reference sequence). The CDR3 length is 12 residues. Trimming left V 3 bases short and J 8 bases short, with 13 bases between.

The rearrangement links TRBV20-1 to TRBJ1-2; possibly TRBD1 for D (5 bases). This TCR was recovered from a man younger than 40 in good health. Sequenced: blood. CDR3 in amino acids: CSASGTSEGYTF. DNA for the CDR3: TGCAGTGCTAGCGGGACCTCGGAGGGCTACACCTTC.